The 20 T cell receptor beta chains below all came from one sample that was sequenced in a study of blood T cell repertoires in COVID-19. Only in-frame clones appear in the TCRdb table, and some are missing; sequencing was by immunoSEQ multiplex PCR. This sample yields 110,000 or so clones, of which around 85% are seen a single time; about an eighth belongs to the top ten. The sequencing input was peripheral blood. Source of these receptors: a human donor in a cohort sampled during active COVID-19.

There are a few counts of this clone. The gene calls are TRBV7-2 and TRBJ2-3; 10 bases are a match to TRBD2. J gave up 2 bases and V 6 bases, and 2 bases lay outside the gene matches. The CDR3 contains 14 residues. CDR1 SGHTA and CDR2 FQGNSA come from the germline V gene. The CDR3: CASRLAGNTDTQYF. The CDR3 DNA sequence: TGTGCCAGCAGACTAGCGGGGAACACAGATACGCAGTATTTT.

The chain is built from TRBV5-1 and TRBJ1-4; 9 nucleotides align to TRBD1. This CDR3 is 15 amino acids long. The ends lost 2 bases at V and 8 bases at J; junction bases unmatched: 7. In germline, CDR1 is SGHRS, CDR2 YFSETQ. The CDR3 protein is CASSFTGGIGEKLFF. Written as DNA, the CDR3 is TGCGCCAGCAGCTTTACAGGGGGCATTGGAGAAAAACTGTTTTTT.

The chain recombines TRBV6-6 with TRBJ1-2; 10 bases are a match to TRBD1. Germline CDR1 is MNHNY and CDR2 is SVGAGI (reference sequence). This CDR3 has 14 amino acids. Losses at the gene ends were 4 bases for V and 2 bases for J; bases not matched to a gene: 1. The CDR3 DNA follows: TGTGCCAGCAGTTCGGGACAGGGGAACTATGGCTACACCTTC. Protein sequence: CASSSGQGNYGYTF.

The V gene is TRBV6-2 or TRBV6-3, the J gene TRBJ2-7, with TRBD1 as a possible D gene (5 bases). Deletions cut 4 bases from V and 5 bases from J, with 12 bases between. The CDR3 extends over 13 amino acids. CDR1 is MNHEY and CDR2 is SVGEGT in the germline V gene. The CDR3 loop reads CASSLWGRNEQYF. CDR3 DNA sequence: TGTGCCAGCAGTTTATGGGGCAGGAACGAGCAGTACTTC.

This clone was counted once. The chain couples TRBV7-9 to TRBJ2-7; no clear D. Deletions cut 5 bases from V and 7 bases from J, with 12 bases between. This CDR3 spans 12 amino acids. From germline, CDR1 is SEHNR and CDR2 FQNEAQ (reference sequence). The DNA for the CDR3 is TGTGCCAGCAGCCTCGCCGACGGGGAGCAGTACTTC. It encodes CASSLADGEQYF.

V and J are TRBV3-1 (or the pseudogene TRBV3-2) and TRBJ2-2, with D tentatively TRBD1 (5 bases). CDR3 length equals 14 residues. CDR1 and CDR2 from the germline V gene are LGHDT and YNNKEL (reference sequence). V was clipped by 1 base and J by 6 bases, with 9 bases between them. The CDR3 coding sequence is TGTGCCAGCAGCCAAGGAGGACAAGCCGGGGAGCTGTTTTTT. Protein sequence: CASSQGGQAGELFF.

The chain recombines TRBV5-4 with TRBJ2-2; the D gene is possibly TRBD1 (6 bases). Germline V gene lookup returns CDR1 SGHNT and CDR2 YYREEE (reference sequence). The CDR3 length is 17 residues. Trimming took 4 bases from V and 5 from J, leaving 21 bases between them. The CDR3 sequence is CASSPPGHQGLTGELFF. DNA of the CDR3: TGTGCCAGCAGCCCACCGGGACACCAGGGCCTTACCGGGGAGCTGTTTTTT. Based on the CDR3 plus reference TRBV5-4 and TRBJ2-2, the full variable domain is ETGVTQSPTHLIKTRGQQVTLRCSSQSGHNTVSWYQQALGQGPQFIFQYYREEENGRGNFPPRFSGLQFPNYSSELNVNALELDDSALYLCASSPPGHQGLTGELFFGEGSRLTVL.

In DNA, the CDR3 is TGTGCCAGCAGCTTCGACACTTACAATGAGCAGTTCTTC. Residues: CASSFDTYNEQFF. The chain couples TRBV14 to TRBJ2-1; D unresolved. Germline CDR1 and CDR2: SGHDN and FVKESK. V was clipped by 5 bases and J by 4 bases, with 9 bases between them. The CDR3 has 13 residues.

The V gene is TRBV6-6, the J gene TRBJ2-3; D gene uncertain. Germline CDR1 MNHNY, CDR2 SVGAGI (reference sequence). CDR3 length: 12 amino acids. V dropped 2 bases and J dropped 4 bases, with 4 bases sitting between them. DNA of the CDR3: TGTGCCAGCAGTTACACAGCAGATACGCAGTATTTT. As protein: CASSYTADTQYF.

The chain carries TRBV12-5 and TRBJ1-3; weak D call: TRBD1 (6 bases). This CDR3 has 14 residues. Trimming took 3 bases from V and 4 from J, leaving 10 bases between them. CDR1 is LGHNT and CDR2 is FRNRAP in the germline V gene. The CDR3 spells CASGFWGPGNTIYF. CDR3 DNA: TGTGCTAGTGGTTTTTGGGGGCCAGGAAACACCATATATTTT.

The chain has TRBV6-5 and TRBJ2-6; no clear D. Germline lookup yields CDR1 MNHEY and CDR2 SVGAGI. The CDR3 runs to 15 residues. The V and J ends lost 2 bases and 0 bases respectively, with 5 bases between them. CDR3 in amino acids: CASSYLSSGANVLTF. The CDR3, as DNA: TGTGCCAGCAGTTACCTATCCTCTGGGGCCAACGTCCTGACTTTC.

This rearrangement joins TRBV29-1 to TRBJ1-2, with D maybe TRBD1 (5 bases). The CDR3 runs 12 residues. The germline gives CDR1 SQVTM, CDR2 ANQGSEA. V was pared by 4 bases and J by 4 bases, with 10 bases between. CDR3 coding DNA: TGCAGCGTTGGTGGGACTGCCTATGGCTACACCTTC. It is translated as CSVGGTAYGYTF. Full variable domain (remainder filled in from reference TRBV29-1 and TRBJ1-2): SAVISQKPSRDICQRGTSLTIQCQVDSQVTMMFWYRQQPGQSLTLIATANQGSEATYESGFVIDKFPISRPNLTFSTLTVSNMSPEDSSIYLCSVGGTAYGYTFGSGTRLTVV.

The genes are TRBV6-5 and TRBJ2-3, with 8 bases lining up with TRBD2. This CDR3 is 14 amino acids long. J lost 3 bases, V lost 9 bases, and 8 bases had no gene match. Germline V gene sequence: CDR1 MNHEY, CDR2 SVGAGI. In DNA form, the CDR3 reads TGTGCCAGTGGGGGCACTAGCGGTACAGATACGCAGTATTTT. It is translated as CASGGTSGTDTQYF.

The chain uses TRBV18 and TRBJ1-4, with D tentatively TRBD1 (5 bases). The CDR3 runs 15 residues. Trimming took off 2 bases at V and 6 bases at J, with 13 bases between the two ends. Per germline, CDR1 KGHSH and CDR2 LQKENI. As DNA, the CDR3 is TGTGCCAGCTCACCATCGGGTCAGGGCTATGAAAAACTGTTTTTT. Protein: CASSPSGQGYEKLFF.

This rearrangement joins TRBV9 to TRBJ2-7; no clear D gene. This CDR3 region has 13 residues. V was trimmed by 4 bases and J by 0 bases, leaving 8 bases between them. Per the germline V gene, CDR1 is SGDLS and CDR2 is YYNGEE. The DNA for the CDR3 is TGTGCCAGCAGCCCAGGTCCCTCCTACGAGCAGTACTTC. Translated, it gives CASSPGPSYEQYF. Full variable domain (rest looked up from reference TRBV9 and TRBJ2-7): DSGVTQTPKHLITATGQRVTLRCSPRSGDLSVYWYQQSLDQGLQFLIQYYNGEERAKGNILERFSAQQFPDLHSELNLSSLELGDSALYFCASSPGPSYEQYFGPGTRLTVT.

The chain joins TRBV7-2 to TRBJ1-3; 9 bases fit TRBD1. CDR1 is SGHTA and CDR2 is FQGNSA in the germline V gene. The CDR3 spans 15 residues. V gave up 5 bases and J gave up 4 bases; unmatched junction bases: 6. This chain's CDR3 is CASSVRTGVGNTIYF. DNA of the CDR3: TGTGCCAGCAGCGTCCGGACAGGGGTCGGAAACACCATATATTTT.

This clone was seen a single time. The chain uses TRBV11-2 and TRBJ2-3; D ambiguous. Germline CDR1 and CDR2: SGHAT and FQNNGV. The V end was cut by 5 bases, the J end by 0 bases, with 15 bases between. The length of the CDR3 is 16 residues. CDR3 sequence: CASSPSRLSSTDTQYF. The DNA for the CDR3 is TGTGCCAGCAGCCCCTCTCGGTTATCTAGCACAGATACGCAGTATTTT.

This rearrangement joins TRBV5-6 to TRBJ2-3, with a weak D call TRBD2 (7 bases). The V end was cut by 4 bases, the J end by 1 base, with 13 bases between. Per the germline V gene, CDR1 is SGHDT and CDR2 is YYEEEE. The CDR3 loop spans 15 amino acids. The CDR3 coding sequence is TGTGCCAGCAGCCCCTTGGGGGGGCGCACAGATACGCAGTATTTT. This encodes CASSPLGGRTDTQYF.

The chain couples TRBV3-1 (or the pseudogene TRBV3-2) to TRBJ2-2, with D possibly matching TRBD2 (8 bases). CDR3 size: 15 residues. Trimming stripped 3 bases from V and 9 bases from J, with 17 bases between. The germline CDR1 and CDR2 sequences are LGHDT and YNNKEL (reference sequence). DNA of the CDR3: TGTGCCAGCAGCCACCCCCGGGAGGGGGCTTGGGAGCTGTTTTTT. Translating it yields CASSHPREGAWELFF.

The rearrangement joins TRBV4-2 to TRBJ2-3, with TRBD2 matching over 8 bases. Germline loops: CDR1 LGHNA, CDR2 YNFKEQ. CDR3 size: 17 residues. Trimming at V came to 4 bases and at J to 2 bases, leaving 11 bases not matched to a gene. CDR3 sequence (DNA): TGTGCCAGCAGCCCCCGGTGGTTAGCGGGGAACACAGATACGCAGTATTTT. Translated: CASSPRWLAGNTDTQYF.